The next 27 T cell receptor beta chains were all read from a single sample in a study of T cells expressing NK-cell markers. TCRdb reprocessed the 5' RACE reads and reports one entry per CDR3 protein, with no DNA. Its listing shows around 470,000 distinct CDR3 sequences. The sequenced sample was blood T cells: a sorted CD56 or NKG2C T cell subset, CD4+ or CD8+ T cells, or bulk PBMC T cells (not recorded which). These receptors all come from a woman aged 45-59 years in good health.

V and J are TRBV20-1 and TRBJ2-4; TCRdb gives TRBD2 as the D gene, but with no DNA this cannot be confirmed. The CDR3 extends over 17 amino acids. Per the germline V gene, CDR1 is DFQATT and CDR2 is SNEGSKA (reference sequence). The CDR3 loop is CSAAGLAGRIAKNIQYF.

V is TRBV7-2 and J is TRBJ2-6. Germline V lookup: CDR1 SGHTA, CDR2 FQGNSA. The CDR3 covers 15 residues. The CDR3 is CASSSVFSGANVLTF.

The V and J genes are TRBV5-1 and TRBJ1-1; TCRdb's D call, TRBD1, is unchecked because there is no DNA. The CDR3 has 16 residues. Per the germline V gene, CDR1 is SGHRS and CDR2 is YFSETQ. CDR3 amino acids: CASSWGYRGSTAEAFF.

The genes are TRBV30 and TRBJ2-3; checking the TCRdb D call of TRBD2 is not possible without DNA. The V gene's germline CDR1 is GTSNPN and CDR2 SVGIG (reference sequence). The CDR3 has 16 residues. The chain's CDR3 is CAWSDGPGLHTDTQYF.

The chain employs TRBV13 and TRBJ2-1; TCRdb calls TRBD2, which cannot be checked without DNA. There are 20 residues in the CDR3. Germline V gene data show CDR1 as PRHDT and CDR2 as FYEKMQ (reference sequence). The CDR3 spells CASSSYRRTSGRSSYNEQFF.

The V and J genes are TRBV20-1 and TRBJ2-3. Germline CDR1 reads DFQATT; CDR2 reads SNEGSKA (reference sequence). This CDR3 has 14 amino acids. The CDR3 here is CSASWQASTDTQYF.

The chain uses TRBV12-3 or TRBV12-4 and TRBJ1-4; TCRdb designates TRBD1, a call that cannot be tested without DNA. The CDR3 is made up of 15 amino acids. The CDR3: CASSPGTGWAEKLFF.

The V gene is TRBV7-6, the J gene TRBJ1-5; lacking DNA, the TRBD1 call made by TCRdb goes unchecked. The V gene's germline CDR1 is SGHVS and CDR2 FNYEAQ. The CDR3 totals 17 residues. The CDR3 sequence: CASSLANPGTGVQPQHF.

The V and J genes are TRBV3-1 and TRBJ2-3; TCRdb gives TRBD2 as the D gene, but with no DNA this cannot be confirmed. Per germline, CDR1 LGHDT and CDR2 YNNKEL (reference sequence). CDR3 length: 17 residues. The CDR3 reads CASSPPAGGGGTDTQYF.

This CDR3 is CAWSLGQYGYTF. The chain employs TRBV30 and TRBJ1-2; the TRBD1 assignment by TCRdb is unverifiable without DNA. The CDR3 covers 12 residues. In germline, CDR1 is GTSNPN, CDR2 SVGIG (reference sequence).

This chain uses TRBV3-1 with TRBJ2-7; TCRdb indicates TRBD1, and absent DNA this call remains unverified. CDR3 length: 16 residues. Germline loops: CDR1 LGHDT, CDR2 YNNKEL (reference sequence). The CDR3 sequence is CASSQGQGGGSYEQYF.

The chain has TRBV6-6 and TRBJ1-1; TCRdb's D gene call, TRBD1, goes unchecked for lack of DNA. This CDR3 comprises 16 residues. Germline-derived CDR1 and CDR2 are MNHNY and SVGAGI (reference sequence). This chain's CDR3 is CASSYVSGGKGTEAFF.

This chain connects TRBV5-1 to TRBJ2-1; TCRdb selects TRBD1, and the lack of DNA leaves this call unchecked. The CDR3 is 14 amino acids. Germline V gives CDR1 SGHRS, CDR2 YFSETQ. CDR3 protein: CASQGQFVYNEQFF.

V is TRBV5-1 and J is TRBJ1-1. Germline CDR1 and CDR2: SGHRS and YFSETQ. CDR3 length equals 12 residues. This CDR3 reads CASSLVSTEAFF.

CDR3 residues: CASKQGVTEAFF. V and J are TRBV3-1 and TRBJ1-1; TCRdb lists TRBD1, though no DNA is available to test this call. Germline V gives CDR1 LGHDT, CDR2 YNNKEL (reference sequence). The length of the CDR3 is 12 residues.

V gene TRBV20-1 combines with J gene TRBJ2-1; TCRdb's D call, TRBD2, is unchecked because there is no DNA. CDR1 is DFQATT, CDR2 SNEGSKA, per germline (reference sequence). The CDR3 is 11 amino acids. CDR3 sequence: CRGTSGDEQFF.

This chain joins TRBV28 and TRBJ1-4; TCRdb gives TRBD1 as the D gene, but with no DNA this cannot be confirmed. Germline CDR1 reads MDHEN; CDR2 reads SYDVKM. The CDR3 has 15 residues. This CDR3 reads CASSRTGATNEKLFF.

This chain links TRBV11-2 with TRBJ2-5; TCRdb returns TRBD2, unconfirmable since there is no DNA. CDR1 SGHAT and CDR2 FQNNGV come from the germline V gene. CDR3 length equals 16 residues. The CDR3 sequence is CASSLGAGGRQETQYF.

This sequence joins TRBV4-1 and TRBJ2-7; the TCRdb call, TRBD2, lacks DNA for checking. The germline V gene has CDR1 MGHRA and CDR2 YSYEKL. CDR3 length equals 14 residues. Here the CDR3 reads CASSQREGSYEQYF.

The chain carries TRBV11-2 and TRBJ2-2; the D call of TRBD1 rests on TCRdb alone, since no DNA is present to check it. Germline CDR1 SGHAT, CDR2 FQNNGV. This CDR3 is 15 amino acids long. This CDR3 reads CASSLMGVGTGELFF.

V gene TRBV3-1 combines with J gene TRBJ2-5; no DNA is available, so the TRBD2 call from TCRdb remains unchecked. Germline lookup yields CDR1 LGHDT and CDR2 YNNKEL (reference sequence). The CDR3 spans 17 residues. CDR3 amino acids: CASSLSMGLAGQETQYF.

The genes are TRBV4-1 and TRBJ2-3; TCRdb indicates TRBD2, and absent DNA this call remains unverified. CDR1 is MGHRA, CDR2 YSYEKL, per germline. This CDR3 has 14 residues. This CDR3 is CASSPSGLLGTQYF.

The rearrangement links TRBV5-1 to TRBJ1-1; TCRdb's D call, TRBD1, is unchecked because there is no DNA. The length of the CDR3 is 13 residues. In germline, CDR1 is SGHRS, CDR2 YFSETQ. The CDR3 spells CASSYQGDTEAFF.

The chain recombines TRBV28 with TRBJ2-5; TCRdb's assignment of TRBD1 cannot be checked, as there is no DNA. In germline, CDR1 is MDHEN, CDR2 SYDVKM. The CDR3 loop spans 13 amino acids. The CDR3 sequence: CASRWGTEETQYF.

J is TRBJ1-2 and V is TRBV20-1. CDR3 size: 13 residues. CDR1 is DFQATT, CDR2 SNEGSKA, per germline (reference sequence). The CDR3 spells CSAEAGPNYGYTF.

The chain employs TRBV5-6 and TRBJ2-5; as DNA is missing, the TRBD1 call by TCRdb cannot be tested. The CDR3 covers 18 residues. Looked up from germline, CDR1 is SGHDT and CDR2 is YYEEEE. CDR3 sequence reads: CASSLSSGRDPRRETQYF. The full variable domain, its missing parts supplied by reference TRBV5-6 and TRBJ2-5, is DAGVTQSPTHLIKTRGQQVTLRCSPKSGHDTVSWYQQALGQGPQFIFQYYEEEERQRGNFPDRFSGHQFPNYSSELNVNALLLGDSALYLCASSLSSGRDPRRETQYFGPGTRLLVL.

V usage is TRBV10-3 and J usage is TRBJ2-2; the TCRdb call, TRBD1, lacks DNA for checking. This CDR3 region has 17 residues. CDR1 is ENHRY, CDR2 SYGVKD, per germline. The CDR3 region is CAITESGTGSLAGELFF.